This T cell receptor beta chain was recovered during a study of T cells in localized non-small cell lung cancer. Study outcomes and limitations: Sequence data derive from only one tumor region, so heterogeneity remains possible. Among the top 100 tumor clones, a median about 57 appeared in adjacent lung. Uninvolved adjacent lung showed higher T cell clonality than tumor. Longer overall survival was associated with a higher density of T cells in the blood.

As regards this clone: Its specificity is unknown.

Clones were sequenced by immunoSEQ multiplex PCR, and TCRdb holds only the in-frame ones, with some missing. The sample contains roughly 24,000 clones, approximately 89% of which appear only once. The trim removed 3 bases at V and 4 bases at J, leaving 5 bases unmatched. In germline, CDR1 is GTSNPN, CDR2 SVGIG (reference sequence). This CDR3 region has 13 residues. This TCR came from a female donor of 60 years or more with stage II squamous cell lung carcinoma. This specimen was peripheral blood, taken before any cancer treatment. V is TRBV30 and J is TRBJ1-1; 7 positions match TRBD1. The DNA of the CDR3 is TGTGCCTGGAGATGGCAGGGGGGCACTGAAGCTTTCTTT. This encodes CAWRWQGGTEAFF.